A single sample is the source of the 5 T cell receptor beta chains below, sequenced in a study of technical replicates of blood from several donors. Measured with immunoSEQ multiplex PCR; TCRdb has only the in-frame clones, and not every one. The sample shows roughly 40,000 clones, about 96% of them seen only once. Sample: T cells isolated from PBMCs. The receptors stem from a human donor in good health.

The count of this clone is one. The rearrangement uses TRBV7-6 and TRBJ2-3, with a weak D call TRBD1 (6 bases). The CDR3 is 16 residues long. Germline V gives CDR1 SGHVS, CDR2 FNYEAQ. The V end lost 5 bases, the J end lost 3 bases, and 18 bases lay between the germline ends. The DNA of the CDR3 is TGTGCCAGCAGCACACCCGGGACAAATCCTACAGATACGCAGTATTTT. Its protein is CASSTPGTNPTDTQYF.

The chain has TRBV27 and TRBJ2-7; possibly TRBD1 for D (6 bases). Trimming stripped 5 bases from V and 2 bases from J, with 19 bases between. The CDR3 has 16 amino acids. Germline lookup yields CDR1 MNHEY and CDR2 SMNVEV (reference sequence). The CDR3 sequence: CASSLLSETGAYEQYF. CDR3 DNA sequence: TGTGCCAGCAGTCTCCTGTCCGAGACAGGAGCCTACGAGCAGTACTTC.

This clone appeared a few times. The V call is TRBV6-5, the J call TRBJ2-7; 12 bases line up with TRBD2. This CDR3 comprises 16 residues. V shed 0 bases and J 5 bases; nucleotides not matched to a gene: 5. CDR1 is MNHEY and CDR2 is SVGAGI in the germline V gene. The CDR3 loop reads CASSYSRLAGVHEQYF. The CDR3 DNA follows: TGTGCCAGCAGTTACTCAAGACTAGCGGGAGTTCACGAGCAGTACTTC.

The gene calls are TRBV18 and TRBJ2-7, with D perhaps TRBD2 (6 bases). The CDR3 is 15 residues long. Germline lookup yields CDR1 KGHSH and CDR2 LQKENI. Trimming pared 0 bases from V and 3 bases from J, leaving 12 bases between. In DNA, the CDR3 is TGTGCCAGCTCACCACCGTCTCAGGGAGGCTACGAGCAGTACTTC. Translating gives CASSPPSQGGYEQYF.

In its sample, this clone was seen once. This chain uses TRBV19 with TRBJ1-1; D gene ambiguous. The length of the CDR3 is 14 residues. V lost 2 bases and J 2 bases, leaving 9 bases between the germline ends. In germline, CDR1 is LNHDA, CDR2 SQIVND (reference sequence). The CDR3 spells CASSIHSLNTEAFF. In DNA form, the CDR3 reads TGTGCCAGTAGTATACACTCGCTAAACACTGAAGCTTTCTTT.